The rows below give T cell receptor beta chains drawn from one sample of a study of T cell responses to AZD1222 COVID-19 vaccine. Libraries were prepared by immunoSEQ multiplex PCR; TCRdb keeps only in-frame clonotypes and omits some of them. The sample lists 120,000 or so clones, approximately 82% occurring once. Sequenced here: peripheral blood, sampled 28 days after the second AZD1222 dose. These receptors all come from an adult who received the AZD1222 COVID-19 vaccine. Each CDR3 is given without its conserved first and last residue. Size values are once, few and many counts, or a class for expanded clones, and some rows have none.

>TRBJ1-2|-|TRBV3-1/TRBV3-2|9
ASSQDYGYT
>TRBJ2-5|-|TRBV6-5|11
ASSSGAGRTQY
>TRBJ2-1|-|TRBV5-1|13
ASSLSSGGYNEQF
>TRBJ1-2|-|TRBV5-1|12
ASSPPDIAYGYT
>TRBJ1-1|-|TRBV3-1/TRBV3-2|13
ASSQEGGPDTEAF
>TRBJ2-1|-|TRBV4-3|17
ASSQQPHGTGGAYNEQF
>TRBJ2-4|-|TRBV19|15
ASSPWSGTGAKNIQY
>TRBJ1-3|-|TRBV7-9|12
ASSLLTSGNTIY
>TRBJ1-5|-|TRBV7-2|15
ASSLRPGTGSFQPQH
>TRBJ2-3|few|TRBV29-1|13
SVGASGGGTDTQY
>TRBJ2-1|-|TRBV24-1|11
AISDSIYNEQF
>TRBJ2-3|-|TRBV9|16
ASSFGLAGTVRTDTQY
>TRBJ2-3|few|TRBV5-6|13
ASSPQRGMTDTQY
>TRBJ1-2|few|TRBV20-1|9
SARDTVGYT